Listed below are T cell receptor beta chains from one sample, sequenced in a study of graft-versus-host responses after intestinal transplantation. The antigens these receptors bind are not known. The protocol was immunoSEQ multiplex PCR, while the TCRdb copy is restricted to in-frame clones and leaves out a portion. The sample lists more than 75,000 clones, approximately 90% occurring once. The input for sequencing was unstimulated CD4+ T cells sorted from spleen or lymph node cells, taken before transplant. These receptors were collected from a human donor who was the organ donor for an intestinal transplant. CDR3s include the opening cysteine and the closing phenylalanine or tryptophan. Fields, in order: D gene, clone size, V gene, J gene, CDR3 protein, CDR3 DNA. D genes are given only for firm matches. For some rows the clone size is stated as once, few or many, or as a class when expanded; others skip it.

>.|.|TRBV29-1|TRBJ1-3
CSVAEQDSSGNTIYF
TGCAGCGTTGCTGAACAGGACAGCTCTGGAAACACCATATATTTT
>.|.|TRBV7-9|TRBJ1-2
CASSFDRSPNYGYTF
TGTGCCAGCAGCTTTGACAGATCCCCTAACTATGGCTACACCTTC
>.|.|TRBV5-6|TRBJ2-3
CASSLTGSTDTQYF
TGTGCCAGCAGCTTGACAGGTAGCACAGATACGCAGTATTTT
>.|.|TRBV10-3|TRBJ1-2
CAIRGDTTPYGYTF
TGTGCCATCAGAGGGGACACAACCCCTTATGGCTACACCTTC
>.|.|TRBV7-6|TRBJ2-2
CASSLGLVSGELFF
TGTGCCAGCAGCTTAGGACTAGTGTCCGGGGAGCTGTTTTTT
>.|.|TRBV7-9|TRBJ2-5
CASTSRHFQETQYF
TGTGCCAGCACGAGCCGACACTTCCAAGAGACCCAGTACTTC
>.|.|TRBV11-3|TRBJ2-5
CASSLHRGMGETQYF
TGTGCCAGCAGCCTACACCGGGGAATGGGAGAGACCCAGTACTTC
>TRBD1|.|TRBV30|TRBJ1-4
CAWRGRGVVEKLFF
TGTGCCTGGAGAGGCAGGGGGGTTGTTGAAAAACTGTTTTTT
>.|.|TRBV6-4|TRBJ1-2
CASRDLGGSYGYTF
TGTGCCAGCAGAGACCTGGGGGGAAGCTATGGCTACACCTTC
>.|.|TRBV13|TRBJ2-1
CASSLRKGGASYNEQFF
TGTGCCAGCAGCTTAAGGAAGGGGGGGGCCTCCTACAATGAGCAGTTCTTC
>.|.|TRBV13|TRBJ2-7
CASSLISGPHEQYF
TGTGCCAGCAGCTTAATTTCAGGGCCACACGAGCAGTACTTC
>.|.|TRBV4-1|TRBJ2-3
CASSHSGTRGDTQYF
TGCGCCAGCAGCCATTCCGGGACCAGGGGAGATACGCAGTATTTT
>TRBD1|.|TRBV4-1|TRBJ1-1
CASSQLTGGTTEAFF
TGCGCCAGCAGCCAACTAACAGGGGGGACCACTGAAGCTTTCTTT
>.|.|TRBV28|TRBJ1-1
CAIMGQNTEAFF
TGTGCCATTATGGGACAGAACACTGAAGCTTTCTTT
>TRBD2|.|TRBV7-3|TRBJ2-3
CASSSLAGGTDTQYF
TGTGCCAGCAGCTCGCTAGCGGGGGGGACAGATACGCAGTATTTT
>.|.|TRBV7-8|TRBJ2-5
CASSYQGIQETQYF
TGTGCCAGCAGCTACCAGGGGATTCAAGAGACCCAGTACTTC
>.|.|TRBV13|TRBJ2-1
CASRQFNEQFF
TGTGCCAGCAGACAGTTCAATGAGCAGTTCTTC
>.|.|TRBV6-6|TRBJ1-5
CASTFGGGQPQHF
TGTGCCAGCACCTTCGGCGGCGGTCAGCCCCAGCATTTT
>TRBD2|.|TRBV27|TRBJ2-1
CASSLVAGDVNEQFF
TGTGCCAGCAGTTTGGTAGCGGGAGATGTAAATGAGCAGTTCTTC
>TRBD2|.|TRBV28|TRBJ2-7
CASSSSGLAASYEQYF
TGTGCCAGCAGTTCCTCAGGGCTAGCGGCGTCCTACGAGCAGTACTTC
>.|.|TRBV7-2|TRBJ1-5
CASSLLWGQNQPQHF
TGTGCCAGCAGCCTCCTTTGGGGACAAAATCAGCCCCAGCATTTT
>.|.|TRBV7-2|TRBJ2-1
CASSLFDYRYNEQFF
TGTGCCAGCAGCTTATTTGACTACCGATACAATGAGCAGTTCTTC
>.|.|TRBV7-2|TRBJ1-1
CASSLSGALVSEAFF
TGTGCCAGCAGCTTGTCAGGGGCTCTAGTGAGTGAAGCTTTCTTT
>TRBD1|.|TRBV5-1|TRBJ1-3
CASRYDRGPGNTIYF
TGCGCCAGCAGATACGACAGGGGGCCTGGAAACACCATATATTTT
>TRBD1|.|TRBV18|TRBJ2-7
CASSPRTGAYEQYF
TGTGCCAGCTCACCAAGGACAGGGGCCTACGAGCAGTACTTC
>.|.|TRBV9|TRBJ2-1
CASSVPLRLSYNEQFF
TGTGCCAGCAGCGTACCCCTCCGACTGTCTTACAATGAGCAGTTCTTC
>TRBD1|.|TRBV28|TRBJ2-3
CASSLGQGADTQYF
TGTGCCAGCAGTTTGGGACAGGGGGCAGATACGCAGTATTTT
>.|.|TRBV7-9|TRBJ1-2
CASSLDLEGGVYTF
TGTGCCAGCAGCTTAGATTTGGAAGGCGGGGTCTACACCTTC
>TRBD2|once|TRBV2|TRBJ2-7
CASSSPPLAGGSKSSYEQYF
TGTGCCAGCAGTTCCCCCCCACTAGCGGGGGGATCTAAAAGCTCCTACGAGCAGTACTTC
>TRBD1|.|TRBV30|TRBJ2-2
CAWKTGENTGELFF
TGTGCCTGGAAGACAGGGGAAAACACCGGGGAGCTGTTTTTT
>TRBD1|.|TRBV30|TRBJ1-3
CAWNPTGPYTIYF
TGTGCCTGGAACCCGACAGGGCCATACACCATATATTTT
>TRBD1|.|TRBV5-4|TRBJ2-7
CASSLQGVPYEQYF
TGTGCCAGCAGCTTGCAGGGGGTCCCCTACGAGCAGTACTTC
>.|.|TRBV28|TRBJ1-5
CASSLWGSGGAAEYSNQPQHF
TGTGCCAGCAGTTTATGGGGGTCGGGGGGCGCGGCGGAGTATAGCAATCAGCCCCAGCATTTT
>TRBD1|.|TRBV6-1|TRBJ2-2
CASSALQGVAGELFF
TGTGCCAGCAGTGCTTTACAGGGGGTGGCCGGGGAGCTGTTTTTT
>TRBD1|once|TRBV7-2|TRBJ1-2
CASTLVAWGQGAGYGYTF
TGTGCCAGCACCTTAGTGGCGTGGGGACAGGGGGCGGGCTATGGCTACACCTTC
>.|.|TRBV30|TRBJ1-1
CAWIRRGMNTEAFF
TGTGCCTGGATCCGGCGGGGGATGAACACTGAAGCTTTCTTT
>.|.|TRBV7-3|TRBJ1-5
CASSLIWVGQVGNQPQHF
TGTGCCAGCAGCTTAATTTGGGTGGGGCAAGTCGGCAATCAGCCCCAGCATTTT
>.|.|TRBV5-4|TRBJ2-7
CASSSRLLYDEQYF
TGTGCCAGCAGCTCCCGTTTGCTATATGACGAGCAGTACTTC